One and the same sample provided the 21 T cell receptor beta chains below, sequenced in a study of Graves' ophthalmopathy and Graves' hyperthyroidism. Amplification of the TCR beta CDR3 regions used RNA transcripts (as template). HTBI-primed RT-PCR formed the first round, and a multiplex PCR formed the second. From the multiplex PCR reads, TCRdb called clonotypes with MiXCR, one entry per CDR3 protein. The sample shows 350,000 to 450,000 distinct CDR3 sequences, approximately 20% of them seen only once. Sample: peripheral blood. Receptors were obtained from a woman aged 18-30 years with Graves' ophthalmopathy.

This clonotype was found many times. In nucleotides, the CDR3 is TGTGCCAGCAGCCAAGGGGGTCAGGACTACGAGCAGTACTTC. Encoded protein: CASSQGGQDYEQYF. The rearrangement links TRBV7-2 to TRBJ2-7; D may be TRBD1 (6 bases). This CDR3 has 14 residues. Trimming shortened V by 5 bases and J by 3 bases, and 14 bases separated the two germline ends. Germline loops: CDR1 SGHTA, CDR2 FQGNSA.

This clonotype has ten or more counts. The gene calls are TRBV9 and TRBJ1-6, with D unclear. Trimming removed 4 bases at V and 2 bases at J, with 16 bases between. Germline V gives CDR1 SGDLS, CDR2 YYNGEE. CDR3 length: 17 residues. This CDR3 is CASSPEGFNPYNSPLHF. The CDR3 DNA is TGTGCCAGCAGCCCTGAGGGTTTTAATCCCTATAATTCACCCCTCCACTTT.

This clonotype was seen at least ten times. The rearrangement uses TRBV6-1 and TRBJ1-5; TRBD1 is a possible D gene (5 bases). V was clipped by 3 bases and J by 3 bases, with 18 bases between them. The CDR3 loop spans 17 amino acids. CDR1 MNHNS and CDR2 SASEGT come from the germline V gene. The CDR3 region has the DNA TGTGCCAGCAGTGAGAGGCTAAGGGGACCGGCCAATCAGCCCCAGCATTTT. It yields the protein CASSERLRGPANQPQHF.

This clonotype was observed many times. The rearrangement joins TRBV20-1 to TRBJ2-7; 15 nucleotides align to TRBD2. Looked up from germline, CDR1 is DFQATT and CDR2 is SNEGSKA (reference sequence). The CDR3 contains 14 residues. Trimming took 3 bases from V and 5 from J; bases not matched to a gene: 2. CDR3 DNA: TGCAGTGCTAGCGGACTAGCGGGAGGGGACGAGCAGTACTTC. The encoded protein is CSASGLAGGDEQYF.

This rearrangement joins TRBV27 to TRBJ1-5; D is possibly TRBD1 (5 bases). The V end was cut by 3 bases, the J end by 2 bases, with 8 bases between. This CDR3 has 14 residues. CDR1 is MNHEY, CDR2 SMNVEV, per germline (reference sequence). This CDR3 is CASSLGPGNQPQHF. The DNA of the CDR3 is TGTGCCAGCAGTTTGGGACCCGGCAATCAGCCCCAGCATTTT.

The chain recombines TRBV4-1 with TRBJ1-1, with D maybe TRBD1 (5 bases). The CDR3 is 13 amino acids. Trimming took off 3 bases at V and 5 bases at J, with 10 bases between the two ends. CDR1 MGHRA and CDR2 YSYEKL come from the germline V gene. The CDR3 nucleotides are TGCGCCAGCAGCCAGGGGGAACTGACTGAAGCTTTCTTT. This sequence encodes CASSQGELTEAFF.

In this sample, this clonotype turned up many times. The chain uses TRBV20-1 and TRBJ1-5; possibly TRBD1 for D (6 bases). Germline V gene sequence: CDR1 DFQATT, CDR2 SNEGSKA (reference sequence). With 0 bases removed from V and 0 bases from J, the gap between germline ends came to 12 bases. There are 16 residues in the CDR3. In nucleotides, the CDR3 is TGCAGTGCTAGAGATACGGGGGCGACTAGCAATCAGCCCCAGCATTTT. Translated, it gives CSARDTGATSNQPQHF.

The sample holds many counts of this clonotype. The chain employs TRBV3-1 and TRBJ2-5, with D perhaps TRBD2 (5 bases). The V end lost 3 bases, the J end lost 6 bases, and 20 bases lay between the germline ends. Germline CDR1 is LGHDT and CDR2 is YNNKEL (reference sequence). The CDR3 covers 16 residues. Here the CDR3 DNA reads TGTGCCAGCAGCCACTCCGACTATATCCTCCTGAAGACCCAGTACTTC. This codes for CASSHSDYILLKTQYF.

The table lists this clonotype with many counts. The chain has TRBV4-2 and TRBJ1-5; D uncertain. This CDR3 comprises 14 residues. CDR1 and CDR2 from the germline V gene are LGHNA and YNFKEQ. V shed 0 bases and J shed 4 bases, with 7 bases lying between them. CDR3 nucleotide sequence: TGTGCCAGCAGCCAAGATGAAGGGAATCAGCCCCAGCATTTT. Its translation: CASSQDEGNQPQHF.

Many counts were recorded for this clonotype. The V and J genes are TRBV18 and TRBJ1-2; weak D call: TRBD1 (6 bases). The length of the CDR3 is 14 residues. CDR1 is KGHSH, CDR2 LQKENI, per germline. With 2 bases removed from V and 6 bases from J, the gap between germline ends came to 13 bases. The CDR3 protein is CASSPSTGNDGYTF. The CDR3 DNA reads TGTGCCAGCTCACCATCGACAGGAAACGATGGCTACACCTTC.

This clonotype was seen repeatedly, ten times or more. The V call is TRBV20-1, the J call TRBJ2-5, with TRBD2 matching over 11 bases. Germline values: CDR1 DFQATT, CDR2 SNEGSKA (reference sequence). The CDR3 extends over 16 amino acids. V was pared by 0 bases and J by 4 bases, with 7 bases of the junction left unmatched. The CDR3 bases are TGCAGTGCTAGAGATCATTTAGCGGGGGGGCCAGAGACCCAGTACTTC. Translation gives CSARDHLAGGPETQYF.

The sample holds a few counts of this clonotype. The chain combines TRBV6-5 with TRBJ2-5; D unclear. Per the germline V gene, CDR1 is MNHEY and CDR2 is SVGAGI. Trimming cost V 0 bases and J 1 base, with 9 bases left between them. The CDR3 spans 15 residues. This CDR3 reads CASSYSFPAQETQYF. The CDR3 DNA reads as TGTGCCAGCAGTTACTCGTTTCCAGCCCAAGAGACCCAGTACTTC.

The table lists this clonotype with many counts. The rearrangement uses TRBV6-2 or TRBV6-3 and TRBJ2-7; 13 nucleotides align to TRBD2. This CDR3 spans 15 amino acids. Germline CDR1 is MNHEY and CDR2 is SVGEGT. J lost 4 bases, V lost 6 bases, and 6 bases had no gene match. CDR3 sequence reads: CASRWTSGGLYEQYF. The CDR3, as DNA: TGTGCCAGCAGATGGACTAGCGGGGGCTTATACGAGCAGTACTTC.

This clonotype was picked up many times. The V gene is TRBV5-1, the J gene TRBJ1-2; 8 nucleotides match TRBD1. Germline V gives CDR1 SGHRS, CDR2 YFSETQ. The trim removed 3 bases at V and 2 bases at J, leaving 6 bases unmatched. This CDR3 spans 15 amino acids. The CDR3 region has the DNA TGCGCCAGCAGCTCTGGACAGGGAAGCAACTATGGCTACACCTTC. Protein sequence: CASSSGQGSNYGYTF. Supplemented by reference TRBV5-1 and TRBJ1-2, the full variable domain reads KAGVTQTPRYLIKTRGQQVTLSCSPISGHRSVSWYQQTPGQGLQFLFEYFSETQRNKGNFPGRFSGRQFSNSRSEMNVSTLELGDSALYLCASSSGQGSNYGYTFGSGTRLTVV.

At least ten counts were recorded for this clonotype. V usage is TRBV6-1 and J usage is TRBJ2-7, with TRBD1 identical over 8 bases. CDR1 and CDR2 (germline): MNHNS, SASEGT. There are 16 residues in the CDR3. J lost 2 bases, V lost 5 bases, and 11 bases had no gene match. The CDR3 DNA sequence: TGTGCCAGCAGTAAGACAGGGGCCACCACGGCCTACGAGCAGTACTTC. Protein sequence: CASSKTGATTAYEQYF.

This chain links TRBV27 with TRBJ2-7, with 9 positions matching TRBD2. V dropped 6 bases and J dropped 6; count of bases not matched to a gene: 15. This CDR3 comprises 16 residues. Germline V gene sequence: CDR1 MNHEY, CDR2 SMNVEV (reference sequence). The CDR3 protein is CASSPNPGLALREQYF. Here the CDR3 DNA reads TGTGCCAGCAGCCCCAACCCGGGACTAGCCTTACGCGAGCAGTACTTC.

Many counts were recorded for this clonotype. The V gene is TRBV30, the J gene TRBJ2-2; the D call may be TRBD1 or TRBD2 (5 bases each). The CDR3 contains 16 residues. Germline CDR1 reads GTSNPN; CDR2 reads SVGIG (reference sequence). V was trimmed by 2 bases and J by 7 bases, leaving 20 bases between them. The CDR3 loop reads CAWSPPPGLLNGELFF. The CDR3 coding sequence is TGTGCCTGGAGTCCCCCCCCGGGGCTGTTGAACGGGGAGCTGTTTTTT.

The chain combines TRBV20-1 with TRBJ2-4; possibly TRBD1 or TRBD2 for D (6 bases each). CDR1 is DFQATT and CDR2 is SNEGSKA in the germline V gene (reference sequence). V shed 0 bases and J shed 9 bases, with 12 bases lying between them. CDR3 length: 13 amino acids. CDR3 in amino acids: CSARDGGLGIQYF. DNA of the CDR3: TGCAGTGCTAGAGATGGGGGGCTAGGCATTCAGTACTTC.

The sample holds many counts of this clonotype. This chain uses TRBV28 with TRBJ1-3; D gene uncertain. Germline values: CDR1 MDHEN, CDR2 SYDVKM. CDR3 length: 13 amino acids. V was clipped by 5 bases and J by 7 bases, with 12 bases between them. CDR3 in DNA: TGTGCCAGCAGTCCACATGCTGCGAACACCATATATTTT. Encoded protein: CASSPHAANTIYF.

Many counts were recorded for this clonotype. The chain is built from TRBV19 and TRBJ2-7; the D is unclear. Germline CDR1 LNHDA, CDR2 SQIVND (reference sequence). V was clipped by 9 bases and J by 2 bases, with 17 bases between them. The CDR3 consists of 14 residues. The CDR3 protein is CASPPPHSTYEQYF. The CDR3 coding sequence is TGTGCCAGCCCGCCGCCCCACAGCACCTACGAGCAGTACTTC. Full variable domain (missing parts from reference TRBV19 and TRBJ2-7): DGGITQSPKYLFRKEGQNVTLSCEQNLNHDAMYWYRQDPGQGLRLIYYSQIVNDFQKGDIAEGYSVSREKKESFPLTVTSAQKNPTAFYLCASPPPHSTYEQYFGPGTRLTVT.

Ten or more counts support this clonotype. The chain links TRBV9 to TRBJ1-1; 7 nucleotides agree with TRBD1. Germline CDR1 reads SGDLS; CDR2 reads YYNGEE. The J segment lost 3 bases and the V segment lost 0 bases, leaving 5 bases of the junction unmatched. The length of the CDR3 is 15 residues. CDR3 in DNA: TGTGCCAGCAGCGTAGGGGCAGGGGGGCACACTGAAGCTTTCTTT. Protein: CASSVGAGGHTEAFF.